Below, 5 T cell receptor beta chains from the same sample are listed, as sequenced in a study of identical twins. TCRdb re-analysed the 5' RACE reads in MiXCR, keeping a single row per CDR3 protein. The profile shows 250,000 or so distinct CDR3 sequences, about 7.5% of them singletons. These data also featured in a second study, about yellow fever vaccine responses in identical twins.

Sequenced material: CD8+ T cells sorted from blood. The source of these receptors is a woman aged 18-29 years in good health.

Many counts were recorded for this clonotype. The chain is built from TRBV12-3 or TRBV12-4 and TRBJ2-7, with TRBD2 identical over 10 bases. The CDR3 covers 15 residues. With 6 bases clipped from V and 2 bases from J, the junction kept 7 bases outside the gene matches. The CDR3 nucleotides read TGTGCCAGCAGCACCGGGACTAGCGACCCCTACGAGCAGTACTTC. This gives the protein CASSTGTSDPYEQYF.

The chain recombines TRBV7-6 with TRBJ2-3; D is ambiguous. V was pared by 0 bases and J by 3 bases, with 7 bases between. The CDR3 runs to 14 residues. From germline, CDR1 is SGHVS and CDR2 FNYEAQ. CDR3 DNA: TGTGCCAGCAGCTTAGCGGTTACTACAGATACGCAGTATTTT. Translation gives CASSLAVTTDTQYF.

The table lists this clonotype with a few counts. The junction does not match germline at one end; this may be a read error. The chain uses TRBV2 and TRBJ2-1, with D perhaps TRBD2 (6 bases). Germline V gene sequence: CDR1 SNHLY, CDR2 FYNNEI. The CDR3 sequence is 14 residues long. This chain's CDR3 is CASREAGSYNEQFF. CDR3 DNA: TGTGCCAGCAGGGAAGCGGGCTCCTACAATGAGCAGTTCTTC.

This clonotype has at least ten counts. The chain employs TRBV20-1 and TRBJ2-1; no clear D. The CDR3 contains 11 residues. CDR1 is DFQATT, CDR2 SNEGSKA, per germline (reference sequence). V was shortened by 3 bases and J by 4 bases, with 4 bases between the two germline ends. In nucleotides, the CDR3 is TGCAGTGCTAGTTCTTACAATGAGCAGTTCTTC. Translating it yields CSASSYNEQFF.

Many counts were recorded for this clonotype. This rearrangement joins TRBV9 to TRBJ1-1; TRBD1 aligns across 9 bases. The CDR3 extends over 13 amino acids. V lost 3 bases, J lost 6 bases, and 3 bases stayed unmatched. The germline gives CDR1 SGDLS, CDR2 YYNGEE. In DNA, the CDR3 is TGTGCCAGCAGCGAGAGGACAGGGGCTGAAGCTTTCTTT. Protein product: CASSERTGAEAFF.